The 15 T cell receptor beta chains below all came from one sample that was sequenced in a study of CD8+ T cells in alopecia areata. Following RNA extraction, reverse transcription yielded cDNA that acted as the sequencing template. Sequencing used immunoSEQ multiplex PCR; TCRdb keeps in-frame clones, though not all of them. The data contain approximately 98,000 clones, around 59% of them seen just once; the ten biggest clones take up approximately 22%. The sample was CD8+ T cells sorted from blood. Receptor source: a human donor in good health.

This clone was seen only a few times. The genes are TRBV5-6 and TRBJ1-6; D remains ambiguous. This CDR3 spans 12 amino acids. Trimming removed 2 bases from V and 8 bases from J, with 5 bases in between. CDR1 is SGHDT, CDR2 YYEEEE, per germline. The CDR3 reads CASSLGDSPLHF. In DNA form, the CDR3 reads TGTGCCAGCAGCTTAGGAGATTCACCCCTCCACTTT. The entire variable domain, with the rest obtained from reference TRBV5-6 and TRBJ1-6, is as follows: DAGVTQSPTHLIKTRGQQVTLRCSPKSGHDTVSWYQQALGQGPQFIFQYYEEEERQRGNFPDRFSGHQFPNYSSELNVNALLLGDSALYLCASSLGDSPLHFGNGTRLTVT.

This clone was picked up a small number of times. This chain connects TRBV18 to TRBJ2-5; D is unclear. Per germline, CDR1 KGHSH and CDR2 LQKENI. The V end lost 3 bases, the J end lost 5 bases, and 4 bases lay between the germline ends. The CDR3 has 11 amino acids. The CDR3 DNA sequence: TGTGCCAGCTCACCCGCGGAGACCCAGTACTTC. This codes for CASSPAETQYF.

The chain combines TRBV29-1 with TRBJ2-5; D call uncertain. The CDR3 is 12 residues long. Germline loops: CDR1 SQVTM, CDR2 ANQGSEA. V was cut by 2 bases and J by 1 base, with 5 bases left in between. The CDR3, as DNA: TGCAGCGTTGAACCTATCCAAGAGACCCAGTACTTC. Translation: CSVEPIQETQYF.

This clone was recorded only once. The genes are TRBV6-1 and TRBJ1-6; D might be TRBD1 (6 bases). V was shortened by 6 bases and J by 5 bases, with 14 bases between the two germline ends. The CDR3 consists of 15 residues. The V gene's germline CDR1 is MNHNS and CDR2 SASEGT. In nucleotides, the CDR3 is TGTGCCAGCAGCCGACAGGAGGTCGATAATTCACCCCTCCACTTT. Its protein product is CASSRQEVDNSPLHF.

The rearrangement links TRBV9 to TRBJ1-4, with a possible D match to TRBD1 (5 bases). Germline CDR1 is SGDLS and CDR2 is YYNGEE. This CDR3 contains 12 residues. V lost 10 bases to trimming and J lost 6 bases, with 13 bases between them. The CDR3 sequence is CASGKSDEKLFF. The CDR3 region has the DNA TGTGCCTCAGGGAAGAGTGATGAAAAACTGTTTTTT. The full variable domain, completed using reference TRBV9 and TRBJ1-4, is DSGVTQTPKHLITATGQRVTLRCSPRSGDLSVYWYQQSLDQGLQFLIQYYNGEERAKGNILERFSAQQFPDLHSELNLSSLELGDSALYFCASGKSDEKLFFGSGTQLSVL.

The gene calls are TRBV29-1 and TRBJ2-1; 9 positions match TRBD1. The J segment lost 4 bases and the V segment lost 5 bases, leaving 12 bases of the junction unmatched. CDR3 length: 16 residues. The germline CDR1 and CDR2 sequences are SQVTM and ANQGSEA. The CDR3 DNA is TGCAGCGTTCCTCTTGAGGCGGGACAGGGATACAATGAGCAGTTCTTC. Translation: CSVPLEAGQGYNEQFF.

This clone showed up just a few times. The V gene is TRBV29-1, the J gene TRBJ1-2, with 12 nucleotides matching TRBD1. V trimming: 5 bases; J trimming: 7 bases; junction bases outside the gene matches: 11. The germline CDR1 and CDR2 sequences are SQVTM and ANQGSEA. CDR3 size: 15 residues. The CDR3 reads CSVRPGQGAQGGYTF. The CDR3 bases are TGCAGCGTTCGACCGGGACAGGGGGCGCAGGGTGGCTACACCTTC. Using reference TRBV29-1 and TRBJ1-2 for the parts outside the CDR3, the full variable domain is SAVISQKPSRDICQRGTSLTIQCQVDSQVTMMFWYRQQPGQSLTLIATANQGSEATYESGFVIDKFPISRPNLTFSTLTVSNMSPEDSSIYLCSVRPGQGAQGGYTFGSGTRLTVV.

This chain joins TRBV9 and TRBJ1-1; D ambiguous. The CDR3 covers 14 residues. Per the germline V gene, CDR1 is SGDLS and CDR2 is YYNGEE. V was trimmed by 0 bases and J by 1 base, leaving 7 bases between them. The CDR3 region has the DNA TGTGCCAGCAGCGTAGCTACAACGAACACTGAAGCTTTCTTT. Its translation: CASSVATTNTEAFF.

This clone has a single count. It is likely a read error, because the conserved phenylalanine at the end of the CDR3 is missing. CDR3 in amino acids: CASRAGAYEQYL. CDR3 bases: TGTGCCAGCAGGGCAGGGGCCTACGAGCAGTACCTC. This chain connects TRBV28 to TRBJ2-7; possible D gene TRBD1, 6 bases. Deletions cut 6 bases from V and 2 bases from J, with 8 bases between. Germline-derived CDR1 and CDR2 are MDHEN and SYDVKM. This CDR3 comprises 12 residues.

The rearrangement uses TRBV13 and TRBJ2-3; TRBD2 aligns across 8 bases. After removal of 4 bases from V and 4 bases from J, the junction contained 7 bases not matched to a gene. The germline V gene has CDR1 PRHDT and CDR2 FYEKMQ (reference sequence). The length of the CDR3 is 15 residues. The CDR3 loop reads CASSSGLVRPDTQYF. In DNA form, the CDR3 reads TGTGCCAGCAGCTCGGGACTAGTGAGGCCAGATACGCAGTATTTT.

J is TRBJ2-1 and V is TRBV5-8; possibly TRBD1 for D (5 bases). The length of the CDR3 is 14 residues. From germline, CDR1 is SGHTS and CDR2 YDEGEE. V was shortened by 2 bases and J by 8 bases, with 14 bases between the two germline ends. This CDR3 is CASSFPVEGDEQFF. The CDR3 nucleotides are TGTGCCAGCAGCTTCCCAGTAGAAGGGGATGAGCAGTTCTTC.

The genes are TRBV5-1 and TRBJ1-6; TRBD1 matches 7 bases. The J segment lost 9 bases and the V segment lost 0 bases, leaving 6 bases of the junction unmatched. The CDR3 has 15 residues. The germline CDR1 and CDR2 sequences are SGHRS and YFSETQ. The chain's CDR3 is CASSLEQGKSSPLHF. CDR3 nucleotide sequence: TGCGCCAGCAGCTTGGAACAGGGGAAGAGTTCACCCCTCCACTTT.

V is TRBV4-1 and J is TRBJ2-5; D is uncertain. CDR1 is MGHRA and CDR2 is YSYEKL in the germline V gene. The CDR3 covers 13 residues. The V end was cut by 4 bases, the J end by 1 base, with 7 bases between. CDR3 nucleotides: TGCGCCAGCAGCCTCGCCAGCCAAGAGACCCAGTACTTC. It specifies CASSLASQETQYF.

This clone was seen just once. The V call is TRBV23-1, the J call TRBJ2-7; D unclear. TRBV23-1 is identified as an open reading frame with a role that is uncertain. Trimming cost V 0 bases and J 4 bases, with 7 bases left between them. The CDR3 has 13 residues. The CDR3 spells CASSQSWVYEQYF. The CDR3 DNA sequence: TGCGCCAGCAGTCAATCGTGGGTGTACGAGCAGTACTTC.

This clone has more than one count but fewer than ten. The chain combines TRBV6-4 with TRBJ2-2; 8 nucleotides line up with TRBD2. With 4 bases clipped from V and 0 bases from J, the junction kept 7 bases outside the gene matches. There are 17 residues in the CDR3. Germline CDR1 is MRHNA and CDR2 is SNTAGT. The chain's CDR3 is CASSGGGGHANTGELFF. The CDR3 DNA reads as TGTGCCAGCAGTGGCGGCGGGGGGCACGCGAACACCGGGGAGCTGTTTTTT.